The sequence of this T cell receptor (beta chain) was determined in a study of blood T cell repertoires in COVID-19. Methods used by the authors: Nucleated cell counts were estimated from reference gene primer amplification. The repertoire was sequenced with immunoSEQ multiplex PCR; TCRdb's copy has only in-frame clones and lacks some. The D gene and trimming were derived from the DNA, and the V and J assignments and clone size from that table. The table lists more than 150,000 clones, 70% to 80% of them singletons. V dropped 1 base and J dropped 4 bases, with 14 bases sitting between them. This CDR3 spans 15 amino acids. Germline CDR1 is SGHNT and CDR2 is YENEEA.

The TCR was taken from a man aged 60 to 69 who had been exposed to COVID-19. The specimen was PBMCs or T cells enriched from blood (not recorded which). The chain links TRBV11-3 to TRBJ2-7, with D perhaps TRBD2 (6 bases). CDR3 bases: TGTGCCAGCAGCTTAGTTTTGGGAGGCGGTTACGAGCAGTACTTC. As protein: CASSLVLGGGYEQYF.